The clone carrying this TCR beta chain was seen at least ten times. Antigen specificity is unknown. This entry is derived from a study of T cells in Graves' hyperthyroidism and ophthalmopathy. Background on the study: Specimen type is peripheral blood, collected at initial diagnosis prior to any treatment. Findings and caveats of the study: Stable hyperthyroidism was separated from ophthalmopathy by a model based on 13 V-J features. The model identified upcoming ophthalmopathy a median approximately six months ahead of onset.

It was roughly 10 ml of fresh peripheral blood that supplied the PBMCs. RNA transcripts yielded amplified TCR beta CDR3 regions. The TCR CDR3 first-round RT-PCR relied on the HTBI primer set. A single record per CDR3 protein comes from TCRdb applying MiXCR to the multiplex PCR reads. The sample holds 350,000 to 400,000 distinct CDR3 sequences, around 14% seen once. The sequencing input was blood. This sequence was found in a woman in her fifties or sixties with Graves' hyperthyroidism.

Here the CDR3 reads CASSYEGAPQPQHF. The CDR3, as DNA: TGTGCCAGCAGTTACGAGGGGGCTCCTCAGCCCCAGCATTTT. The chain carries TRBV6-2 or TRBV6-3 and TRBJ1-5, with 7 positions matching TRBD1. CDR3 size: 14 residues. Germline values: CDR1 MNHEY, CDR2 SVGEGT. With 2 bases clipped from V and 6 bases from J, the junction kept 4 bases outside the gene matches.